These 10 T cell receptor beta chains share one sample of origin, sequenced in a study of siplizumab effects on memory and regulatory T cells. The repertoire was sequenced with immunoSEQ multiplex PCR; TCRdb's copy has only in-frame clones and lacks some. The sample lists 90,000 to 95,000 clones, 95% to 97% occurring once. Sequenced input: naive CD4+ T cells sorted from blood. The receptors were gathered from a human donor in good health.

The J gene is TRBJ2-3, the V gene TRBV10-3, with 8 positions matching TRBD1. The CDR3 contains 14 residues. Unmatched junction bases numbered 10, after V lost 11 bases and J lost 3 bases. The V gene's germline CDR1 is ENHRY and CDR2 SYGVKD. The CDR3 nucleotides read TGTGCCGCACAGGGGGGCGCGAAGACAGATACGCAGTATTTT. Protein: CAAQGGAKTDTQYF.

Here the CDR3 reads CASSLMNQPQHF. DNA for the CDR3: TGTGCCAGCAGCTTAATGAATCAGCCCCAGCATTTT. The chain recombines TRBV11-2 with TRBJ1-5; D not resolved. Trimming removed 2 bases from V and 4 bases from J, with 3 bases in between. The CDR3 length is 12 residues. Germline values: CDR1 SGHAT, CDR2 FQNNGV. The full variable domain, in which reference TRBV11-2 and TRBJ1-5 provide the parts outside the CDR3, is EAGVAQSPRYKIIEKRQSVAFWCNPISGHATLYWYQQILGQGPKLLIQFQNNGVVDDSQLPKDRFSAERLKGVDSTLKIQPAKLEDSAVYLCASSLMNQPQHFGDGTRLSIL.

The J gene is TRBJ1-2, the V gene TRBV10-3, with D unclear. The CDR3 totals 16 residues. With 7 bases removed from V and 1 base from J, the gap between germline ends came to 19 bases. Per germline, CDR1 ENHRY and CDR2 SYGVKD. The CDR3, as DNA: TGTGCCATCACCGATGGAGATACTCAGGTTAACTATGGCTACACCTTC. Translating it yields CAITDGDTQVNYGYTF.

This chain joins TRBV7-9 and TRBJ2-5; TRBD1 aligns across 7 bases. The CDR3 extends over 16 amino acids. Trimming removed 5 bases from V and 5 bases from J; junction bases left unmatched: 14. CDR1 and CDR2 (germline): SEHNR, FQNEAQ (reference sequence). CDR3 loop: CASSRGQLDPRETQYF. The CDR3 region has the DNA TGTGCCAGCAGCCGGGGACAGCTAGACCCCCGGGAGACCCAGTACTTC.

This rearrangement joins TRBV18 to TRBJ2-2, with D tentatively TRBD2 (5 bases). CDR3 length: 16 residues. Germline V gene lookup returns CDR1 KGHSH and CDR2 LQKENI. V dropped 5 bases and J dropped 4 bases, with 17 bases sitting between them. CDR3 nucleotides: TGTGCCAGCTCATCGCAACTAGGTTCAAGCACCGGGGAGCTGTTTTTT. This codes for CASSSQLGSSTGELFF. The whole variable domain, filled in from reference TRBV18 and TRBJ2-2, reads NAGVMQNPRHLVRRRGQEARLRCSPMKGHSHVYWYRQLPEEGLKFMVYLQKENIIDESGMPKERFSAEFPKEGPSILRIQQVVRGDSAAYFCASSSQLGSSTGELFFGEGSRLTVL.

The gene calls are TRBV6-5 and TRBJ2-7, with unresolved D. Germline CDR1 MNHEY, CDR2 SVGAGI. CDR3 length equals 11 residues. V shed 10 bases and J shed 4 bases, with 11 bases lying between them. For the CDR3, the DNA is TGTGCCACCGTAGTAGGGTACGAGCAGTACTTC. The encoded protein is CATVVGYEQYF.

The chain links TRBV6-5 to TRBJ1-1; maybe TRBD1 (5 bases). Trimming took off 8 bases at V and 1 base at J, with 8 bases between the two ends. Looked up from germline, CDR1 is MNHEY and CDR2 is SVGAGI. This CDR3 has 12 residues. This chain's CDR3 is CASQRGNTEAFF. CDR3 bases: TGTGCCAGCCAAAGGGGGAACACTGAAGCTTTCTTT.

The V call is TRBV5-6, the J call TRBJ2-4; 11 positions agree with TRBD1. This CDR3 spans 14 amino acids. Trimming removed 2 bases from V and 6 bases from J; junction bases left unmatched: 1. Germline V gene sequence: CDR1 SGHDT, CDR2 YYEEEE. CDR3 nucleotides: TGTGCCAGCAGCTTTGGACAGGGGGCAAACATTCAGTACTTC. Translation gives CASSFGQGANIQYF.

The V gene is TRBV5-6, the J gene TRBJ1-6; tentatively, D is TRBD1 (5 bases). The CDR3 totals 17 residues. Germline CDR1 is SGHDT and CDR2 is YYEEEE. Trimming left V 1 base short and J 1 base short, with 12 bases between. Written as DNA, the CDR3 is TGTGCCAGCAGCTTGCAAGGGGTCGGGTCCTATAATTCACCCCTCCACTTT. Its translation: CASSLQGVGSYNSPLHF. The whole variable domain, remainder taken from reference TRBV5-6 and TRBJ1-6, is DAGVTQSPTHLIKTRGQQVTLRCSPKSGHDTVSWYQQALGQGPQFIFQYYEEEERQRGNFPDRFSGHQFPNYSSELNVNALLLGDSALYLCASSLQGVGSYNSPLHFGNGTRLTVT.

The chain combines TRBV2 with TRBJ1-3, with D unresolved. The CDR3 is made up of 12 amino acids. V gave up 5 bases and J gave up 0 bases, with 2 bases separating them. Germline V CDR1 and CDR2: SNHLY, FYNNEI. The CDR3 sequence: CASSYSGNTIYF. DNA of the CDR3: TGTGCCAGCAGTTACTCTGGAAACACCATATATTTT.